The 20 T cell receptor beta chains below all came from one sample that was sequenced in a study of T cells in Graves' hyperthyroidism and ophthalmopathy. Amplified TCR beta CDR3 regions derived from RNA transcripts. When the TCR CDR3 underwent first-round RT-PCR, the HTBI primer set was used. TCRdb processed the multiplex PCR reads anew with MiXCR; each CDR3 protein has one entry. This table has around 400,000 distinct CDR3 sequences, less than 15% appearing once. What was sequenced was blood. The receptors originated from a woman aged 18-29 years with Graves' hyperthyroidism.

This clonotype has a count of ten or more. The rearrangement joins TRBV2 to TRBJ2-7; D uncertain. V was pared by 5 bases and J by 5 bases, with 16 bases between. The CDR3 is made up of 14 amino acids. Germline assignment: CDR1 SNHLY and CDR2 FYNNEI. CDR3 loop: CASSSTTFMDEQYF. The CDR3 DNA is TGTGCCAGCAGTTCCACGACCTTCATGGACGAGCAGTACTTC.

The sample holds many counts of this clonotype. The chain couples TRBV29-1 to TRBJ2-7, with D tentatively TRBD2 (6 bases). V was pared by 4 bases and J by 1 base, with 8 bases between. CDR1 and CDR2 (germline): SQVTM, ANQGSEA. This CDR3 has 12 residues. The CDR3 DNA follows: TGCAGCGTTGTGGAGGGTTCCTACGAGCAGTACTTC. Protein: CSVVEGSYEQYF.

Only a few counts were recorded for this clonotype. V gene TRBV15 combines with J gene TRBJ2-3, with D possibly being TRBD2 (7 bases). The CDR3 has 19 amino acids. Germline CDR1 is LNHNV and CDR2 is YYDKDF (reference sequence). V was clipped by 0 bases and J by 3 bases, with 22 bases between them. CDR3 nucleotides: TGTGCCACCAGCAGAGATTCGACCGATGGGGGGGCTTGGACAGATACGCAGTATTTT. Protein product: CATSRDSTDGGAWTDTQYF.

The genes are TRBV20-1 and TRBJ1-2, with D maybe TRBD1 (6 bases). The CDR3 runs to 14 residues. V was clipped by 3 bases and J by 4 bases, with 15 bases between them. Germline CDR1 and CDR2: DFQATT and SNEGSKA (reference sequence). Here the CDR3 reads CSASGDKRVYGYTF. CDR3 in DNA: TGCAGTGCTAGTGGGGACAAGAGGGTCTATGGCTACACCTTC.

This clonotype was picked up many times. V is TRBV3-1 and J is TRBJ2-5; 8 bases match TRBD2. The J segment lost 7 bases and the V segment lost 3 bases, leaving 13 bases of the junction unmatched. Germline loops: CDR1 LGHDT, CDR2 YNNKEL (reference sequence). This CDR3 is built from 16 residues. Written as DNA, the CDR3 is TGTGCCAGCAGCCAGATCGGGACTAGAGCTCTCGGGACCCAGTACTTC. It is translated as CASSQIGTRALGTQYF.

This sequence joins TRBV14 and TRBJ2-7; D is possibly TRBD1 (6 bases). CDR3 length: 15 residues. Per the germline V gene, CDR1 is SGHDN and CDR2 is FVKESK. V dropped 3 bases and J dropped 2 bases, with 14 bases sitting between them. The CDR3 region has the DNA TGTGCCAGCAGCCATGGGCCGAGGGGGACCTACGAGCAGTACTTC. Encoded protein: CASSHGPRGTYEQYF.

The rearrangement uses TRBV12-3 or TRBV12-4 and TRBJ1-3; D is ambiguous. The V end was cut by 4 bases, the J end by 4 bases, with 8 bases between. The CDR3 contains 13 residues. DNA for the CDR3: TGTGCCAGCAGTTCGATGACGGGAAACACCATATATTTT. This gives the protein CASSSMTGNTIYF.

Ten or more counts support this clonotype. This chain uses TRBV7-8 with TRBJ2-3, with a tentative D call TRBD1 (6 bases). CDR3 size: 15 residues. Trimming pared 5 bases from V and 2 bases from J, leaving 14 bases between. Germline CDR1 SGHVS, CDR2 FQNEAQ. CDR3 region: CASSLTRGHTDTQYF. In DNA, the CDR3 is TGTGCCAGCAGCCTAACTCGGGGACACACAGATACGCAGTATTTT.

At least ten counts were recorded for this clonotype. This chain joins TRBV25-1 and TRBJ1-2, with 9 bases fitting TRBD1. The CDR3 sequence is 15 residues long. In germline, CDR1 is MGHDK, CDR2 SYGVNS. The V and J ends lost 3 bases and 3 bases, in that order; junction bases with no gene match: 5. CDR3 region: CASSDPGQGHYGYTF. DNA for the CDR3: TGTGCCAGCAGTGATCCGGGACAGGGCCACTATGGCTACACCTTC.

The sample holds many counts of this clonotype. The chain recombines TRBV7-8 with TRBJ2-5, with D maybe TRBD1 (6 bases). The CDR3 totals 18 residues. The V gene lost 5 bases and the J gene lost 1 base, with 23 bases spanning the gap. Germline CDR1 and CDR2: SGHVS and FQNEAQ. The CDR3 bases are TGTGCCAGCAGCCTAAGCCCGAGAGGGGGACGGATCCAAGAGACCCAGTACTTC. This gives the protein CASSLSPRGGRIQETQYF.

About this clonotype: A much larger clone differs by one base, so this may be a read error. The CDR3 region is CASSWAVGVSGNEQYF. DNA of the CDR3: TGTGCCAGCAGTTGGGCGGTGGGGGTATCGGGCAATGAGCAGTACTTC. The genes are TRBV27 and TRBJ2-1; D might be TRBD1 or TRBD2, each matching 5 bases. The J call may be faulty, since TRBJ2-7 better matches the DNA end. This CDR3 spans 16 amino acids. The germline gives CDR1 MNHEY, CDR2 SMNVEV (reference sequence).

This clonotype was counted many times. This chain connects TRBV12-3 or TRBV12-4 to TRBJ1-1, with a weak D call TRBD1 (5 bases). The CDR3 loop spans 16 amino acids. The V gene lost 3 bases and the J gene lost 5 bases, with 19 bases spanning the gap. For the CDR3, the DNA is TGTGCCAGCAGTTTTACCTTTCGGGGGGGTAGGACTGAAGCTTTCTTT. Its translation: CASSFTFRGGRTEAFF.

This clonotype was observed at least ten times. V and J are TRBV13 and TRBJ2-7; a possible D gene is TRBD1 (5 bases). This CDR3 comprises 14 residues. Germline V gene data show CDR1 as PRHDT and CDR2 as FYEKMQ (reference sequence). The V end was cut by 2 bases, the J end by 2 bases, with 10 bases between. CDR3 sequence reads: CASSLFDRAYEQYF. The CDR3 region has the DNA TGTGCCAGCAGCTTATTCGACAGAGCCTACGAGCAGTACTTC.

This clonotype was counted ten times or more. This sequence joins TRBV2 and TRBJ1-6; D is possibly TRBD1 (6 bases). The CDR3 has 13 residues. Germline CDR1 and CDR2: SNHLY and FYNNEI. V lost 6 bases and J 6 bases, leaving 9 bases between the germline ends. For the CDR3, the DNA is TGTGCCAGCAGGGGACAATTTAATTCACCCCTCCACTTT. Translating gives CASRGQFNSPLHF.

The chain links TRBV4-1 to TRBJ1-3; maybe TRBD1 (5 bases). V lost 3 bases and J lost 8, with 23 bases in between. CDR1 is MGHRA and CDR2 is YSYEKL in the germline V gene. The CDR3 covers 17 residues. CDR3 protein: CASSHVRRGGRGDTIYF. In DNA, the CDR3 is TGCGCCAGCAGCCACGTACGACGGGGGGGGAGAGGGGACACCATATATTTT.

This clonotype was seen many times. The genes are TRBV29-1 and TRBJ2-7, with TRBD1 identical over 9 bases. Unmatched junction bases numbered 7, after V lost 4 bases and J lost 6 bases. Per the germline V gene, CDR1 is SQVTM and CDR2 is ANQGSEA. CDR3 length: 13 residues. CDR3 amino acids: CSVGNRGRGEQYF. The CDR3, as DNA: TGCAGCGTTGGCAACAGGGGGCGAGGCGAGCAGTACTTC.

The sample holds many counts of this clonotype. The chain has TRBV5-8 and TRBJ2-3, with D possibly matching TRBD2 (5 bases). This CDR3 contains 22 residues. The germline gives CDR1 SGHTS, CDR2 YDEGEE. V lost 0 bases, J lost 1 base, and 30 bases lay in between. This CDR3 is CASSLDGSRVRGPGKGTDTQYF. The CDR3 nucleotides are TGTGCCAGCAGCTTGGACGGTAGCCGTGTACGAGGTCCGGGGAAAGGCACAGATACGCAGTATTTT.

This clonotype was detected many times. V is TRBV2 and J is TRBJ2-1, with 9 bases lining up with TRBD2. V lost 2 bases, J lost 2 bases, and 4 bases stayed unmatched. The CDR3 is made up of 16 amino acids. Germline values: CDR1 SNHLY, CDR2 FYNNEI. This CDR3 is CASSERAGGPYNEQFF. The CDR3 bases are TGTGCCAGCAGTGAACGGGCGGGAGGGCCCTACAATGAGCAGTTCTTC.

In its sample, this clonotype was seen a few times. The gene calls are TRBV7-3 and TRBJ2-3; the match to TRBD2 covers 7 bases. CDR1 and CDR2 (germline): SGHTA, FQGTGA. Unmatched junction bases numbered 9, after V lost 5 bases and J lost 4 bases. There are 15 residues in the CDR3. CDR3 coding DNA: TGTGCCAGCAGCCCGGGCCCTGGGGGGGCAGATACGCAGTATTTT. This sequence encodes CASSPGPGGADTQYF.

This clonotype has ten or more counts. In DNA, the CDR3 is TGTGCCAGCACCCTTGGGGAGGGTGGGAGTTCACCCCTCCACTTT. Its translation is CASTLGEGGSSPLHF. The V gene is TRBV28, the J gene TRBJ1-6; no definite D call. In germline, CDR1 is MDHEN, CDR2 SYDVKM. There are 15 residues in the CDR3. Trimming pared 7 bases from V and 9 bases from J, leaving 19 bases between.